Listed here is a single T cell receptor (beta chain). As yet, its antigen is unknown. The record originates from a study of cytomegalovirus exposure and HLA in healthy donors. About the research overall: Among a few hundred genotyped donors, more than 65% fell in the Caucasian-associated ancestry cluster.

Overall study results and limits: The Asian-associated ancestry cluster reportedly had fewer N-insertions than the approximately 700-donor mean in a later analysis. Reported results showed that the classifier diagnosed cytomegalovirus status with high specificity and sensitivity.

V lost 6 bases and J 1 base, leaving 6 bases between the germline ends. This CDR3 comprises 13 residues. Germline V gene lookup returns CDR1 SGHTA and CDR2 FQGNSA. This PCR relied on a set of 60 Vbeta primers and 13 Jbeta primers. Generated by immunoSEQ multiplex PCR, the TCRdb table keeps only in-frame clones and is missing some. The sample includes about 93,000 clones, less than 80% of them seen just once. The sample was PBMCs. The TCR comes from a boy under 18 in good health and CMV-seropositive. The chain is built from TRBV7-2 and TRBJ2-2; D gene ambiguous. CDR3 loop: CASRPLNTGELFF. The CDR3 DNA reads as TGTGCCAGCAGACCACTGAACACCGGGGAGCTGTTTTTT.